A single sample is the source of the 24 T cell receptor beta chains below, sequenced in a study of regulatory T cells in long-lasting Graves disease. The time point is: persistent/refractory GD, antithyroid drugs over 5 years with positive TRAb. The TCR library used RNA extracted from PBMCs. Arm-PCR with iRepertoire HTBI primers amplified the CDR3 regions for these TCR beta libraries. TCRdb reprocessed the multiplex PCR reads with MiXCR, giving one entry per CDR3 protein. This table holds 400,000 to 600,000 distinct CDR3 sequences, 20% to 25% found once. The input for sequencing was peripheral blood mononuclear cells (PBMCs), taken when the disease was refractory, from a patient treated with antithyroid drugs. The source is a female donor with Graves disease.

The chain combines TRBV29-1 with TRBJ2-7; D remains unclear. Trimming cost V 6 bases and J 4 bases, with 13 bases left between them. The CDR3 contains 12 residues. The V gene's germline CDR1 is SQVTM and CDR2 ANQGSEA. The DNA of the CDR3 is TGCAGCGTAGTAAATTGGGGATACGAGCAGTACTTC. Translating gives CSVVNWGYEQYF.

Ten or more counts support this clonotype. This rearrangement joins TRBV12-3 or TRBV12-4 to TRBJ2-2; the D gene is possibly TRBD1 (6 bases). Deletions cut 6 bases from V and 1 base from J, with 12 bases between. CDR3 length: 15 residues. The CDR3 loop reads CASRARGMNTGELFF. Here the CDR3 DNA reads TGTGCCAGCAGGGCCAGGGGAATGAACACCGGGGAGCTGTTTTTT.

The table lists this clonotype with a count of one. This may stem from a read error, because a much larger clone lies one nucleotide away. V is TRBV11-3 and J is TRBJ2-6; a weak D match, TRBD2 (5 bases). Germline CDR1 SGHNT, CDR2 YENEEA. The CDR3 runs 15 residues. CDR3 protein: CASSLEEAGVNVLTF. CDR3 nucleotides: TGTGCCAGCAGCTTAGAGGAGGCTGGGGTCAACGTCCTGACTTTC.

A few counts support this clonotype. This chain connects TRBV28 to TRBJ2-3, with D possibly being TRBD2 (6 bases). This CDR3 spans 14 amino acids. Germline CDR1 reads MDHEN; CDR2 reads SYDVKM. The V gene lost 6 bases and the J gene lost 8 bases, with 18 bases spanning the gap. Here the CDR3 DNA reads TGTGCCAGCAGGAGGGCCGGGTCAGCGGGTACGCAGTATTTT. It encodes CASRRAGSAGTQYF.

This clonotype came up many times. The chain links TRBV6-1 to TRBJ2-7, with a tentative D call TRBD2 (5 bases). The CDR3 totals 13 residues. CDR1 and CDR2 (germline): MNHNS, SASEGT. V was trimmed by 3 bases and J by 2 bases, leaving 8 bases between them. The CDR3 loop is CASSDGSPYEQYF. CDR3 coding DNA: TGTGCCAGCAGTGATGGGAGCCCCTACGAGCAGTACTTC.

There are many counts of this clonotype. V and J are TRBV28 and TRBJ2-7; 8 positions agree with TRBD1. The CDR3 is 17 residues long. Germline V gene sequence: CDR1 MDHEN, CDR2 SYDVKM. After removal of 5 bases from V and 2 bases from J, the junction contained 14 bases not matched to a gene. The CDR3 protein is CASSKGQDSLMPYEQYF. The CDR3 coding sequence is TGTGCCAGCAGTAAGGGACAGGACTCCCTAATGCCCTACGAGCAGTACTTC.

In this sample, this clonotype turned up a few times. The chain uses TRBV30 and TRBJ1-6; a weak D match, TRBD1 (5 bases). The length of the CDR3 is 14 residues. The germline V and J ends were trimmed by 5 bases and 5 bases, with 13 bases remaining between them. The germline gives CDR1 GTSNPN, CDR2 SVGIG (reference sequence). The DNA of the CDR3 is TGTGCCTGGCGGGACCCTTGGGATAATTCACCCCTCCACTTT. As protein: CAWRDPWDNSPLHF.

The chain uses TRBV19 and TRBJ1-1; 7 bases fit TRBD1. The CDR3 is 16 amino acids. Germline V lookup: CDR1 LNHDA, CDR2 SQIVND (reference sequence). J was trimmed by 4 bases and V by 5 bases; bases with no gene match: 13. CDR3 bases: TGTGCCAGTAGTGATACCCGCAGGGGGGGGGCCACTGAAGCTTTCTTT. As protein: CASSDTRRGGATEAFF.

Turning to this clonotype: At one boundary the junction diverges from the germline segment, which might be a read error. The rearrangement uses TRBV3-1 and TRBJ1-2, with D possibly being TRBD1 (5 bases). The CDR3 contains 15 residues. The germline CDR1 and CDR2 sequences are LGHDT and YNNKEL (reference sequence). The CDR3 region is CATQGSERGTYGHTF. DNA for the CDR3: TGTGCCACCCAAGGCTCTGAGCGGGGGACCTATGGCCACACCTTC.

This clonotype was observed at least ten times. V gene TRBV27 combines with J gene TRBJ2-7, with 7 bases that match TRBD2. V was clipped by 4 bases and J by 3 bases; unmatched bases: 15. CDR1 and CDR2 (germline): MNHEY, SMNVEV (reference sequence). This CDR3 is 17 amino acids long. The CDR3: CASSSSRGGLAVYEQYF. Written as DNA, the CDR3 is TGTGCCAGCAGTTCCTCCCGGGGAGGGCTAGCGGTCTACGAGCAGTACTTC.

This clonotype was seen at least ten times. V usage is TRBV29-1 and J usage is TRBJ2-7, with D possibly being TRBD1 or TRBD2 (5 bases each). Germline-derived CDR1 and CDR2 are SQVTM and ANQGSEA. Trimming took 6 bases from V and 2 from J, leaving 14 bases between them. The CDR3 covers 13 residues. DNA for the CDR3: TGCAGCGTCAAAGGGACGGTTGCCTACGAGCAGTACTTC. It translates to CSVKGTVAYEQYF.

V is TRBV28 and J is TRBJ1-3; a possible D gene is TRBD1 (6 bases). This CDR3 comprises 15 residues. V gave up 3 bases and J gave up 2 bases, with 11 bases separating them. Germline loops: CDR1 MDHEN, CDR2 SYDVKM. The CDR3 loop is CASSLPGVAGNTIYF. CDR3 nucleotides: TGTGCCAGCAGTTTGCCAGGGGTGGCTGGAAACACCATATATTTT.

This clonotype was counted at least ten times. V usage is TRBV27 and J usage is TRBJ2-5; D may be TRBD2 (6 bases). CDR3 size: 13 residues. CDR1 and CDR2 (germline): MNHEY, SMNVEV (reference sequence). V was cut by 3 bases and J by 4 bases, with 9 bases left in between. The CDR3 protein is CASSFQEGETQYF. For the CDR3, the DNA is TGTGCCAGCAGTTTTCAGGAGGGAGAGACCCAGTACTTC.

The chain links TRBV4-1 to TRBJ1-2, with 9 bases fitting TRBD1. The V and J ends lost 1 base and 4 bases, in that order; junction bases with no gene match: 4. CDR3 length: 15 amino acids. Per germline, CDR1 MGHRA and CDR2 YSYEKL. In DNA, the CDR3 is TGCGCCAGCAGCCAAGGGGCGACAGGGGGCTATGGCTACACCTTC. Encoded protein: CASSQGATGGYGYTF.

At least ten counts were recorded for this clonotype. This sequence joins TRBV6-2 or TRBV6-3 and TRBJ2-7, with TRBD2 matching 11 bases. V lost 2 bases to trimming and J lost 2 bases; unmatched junction nucleotides: 2. This CDR3 has 15 amino acids. In germline, CDR1 is MNHEY, CDR2 SVGEGT. The CDR3 DNA reads TGTGCCAGCAGTTACGGGACTAGCGGAACCTACGAGCAGTACTTC. Encoded protein: CASSYGTSGTYEQYF.

This clonotype has at least ten counts. The rearrangement joins TRBV19 to TRBJ1-2, with TRBD1 identical over 12 bases. Per germline, CDR1 LNHDA and CDR2 SQIVND (reference sequence). The CDR3 contains 16 residues. V shed 1 base, J shed 8 bases, and the junction held 8 bases outside the gene matches. The DNA for the CDR3 is TGTGCCAGTAGTATAGCCTCCCGGGACAGGGGGCCCGGCTACACCTTC. Its translation: CASSIASRDRGPGYTF.

As for this clonotype: A much more abundant neighbour one base away suggests this may be a read error. V gene TRBV6-2 or TRBV6-3 combines with J gene TRBJ2-7, with D possibly being TRBD1 (6 bases). V was cut by 5 bases and J by 4 bases, with 12 bases left in between. This CDR3 is built from 13 residues. Looked up from germline, CDR1 is MNHEY and CDR2 is SVGEGT. For the CDR3, the DNA is TGTGCCAGCAGTACCACAGGGAAGTACGAGCAGTACTTC. Translating it yields CASSTTGKYEQYF.

This clonotype was observed a handful of times. The chain is built from TRBV4-1 and TRBJ1-4; D is ambiguous. Germline lookup yields CDR1 MGHRA and CDR2 YSYEKL. There are 13 residues in the CDR3. The V end lost 3 bases, the J end lost 8 bases, and 10 bases lay between the germline ends. CDR3 sequence reads: CASSQQTAEKLFF. In DNA, the CDR3 is TGCGCCAGCAGCCAGCAGACGGCAGAAAAACTGTTTTTT.

The V and J genes are TRBV11-3 and TRBJ2-2; D gene ambiguous. CDR1 and CDR2 from the germline V gene are SGHNT and YENEEA. Trimming removed 5 bases at V and 0 bases at J, with 10 bases between. This CDR3 spans 15 amino acids. DNA for the CDR3: TGTGCCAGCAGCGACCGGAATACGAACACCGGGGAGCTGTTTTTT. This sequence encodes CASSDRNTNTGELFF.

The chain recombines TRBV7-9 with TRBJ2-4, with 9 bases lining up with TRBD1. The CDR3 is made up of 14 amino acids. The germline CDR1 and CDR2 sequences are SEHNR and FQNEAQ (reference sequence). Trimming at V came to 2 bases and at J to 6 bases, leaving 2 bases not matched to a gene. This CDR3 reads CASSLTGQGNIQYF. The CDR3, as DNA: TGTGCCAGCAGCTTAACGGGACAGGGAAACATTCAGTACTTC.

This clonotype was detected ten times or more. V usage is TRBV11-3 and J usage is TRBJ2-7; D remains ambiguous. V was shortened by 5 bases and J by 2 bases, with 13 bases between the two germline ends. The germline V gene has CDR1 SGHNT and CDR2 YENEEA. The CDR3 spans 14 residues. The CDR3 DNA follows: TGTGCCAGCAGCCAAGGACCTGACGCCTACGAGCAGTACTTC. It encodes CASSQGPDAYEQYF. The full variable domain, in which reference TRBV11-3 and TRBJ2-7 provide the parts outside the CDR3, is EAGVVQSPRYKIIEKKQPVAFWCNPISGHNTLYWYLQNLGQGPELLIRYENEEAVDDSQLPKDRFSAERLKGVDSTLKIQPAELGDSAVYLCASSQGPDAYEQYFGPGTRLTVT.

This clonotype was observed a few times. This chain links TRBV25-1 with TRBJ1-2; no clear D. The CDR3 contains 12 residues. V lost 3 bases and J 4 bases, leaving 6 bases between the germline ends. CDR1 and CDR2 from the germline V gene are MGHDK and SYGVNS. The CDR3 DNA follows: TGTGCCAGCAGTGACCCAGGCTATGGCTACACCTTC. Amino acid sequence: CASSDPGYGYTF.

Ten or more counts support this clonotype. For the CDR3, the DNA is TGTGCCAGCAGTTCAACCGGGGGGGTAGTGTACGAGCAGTACTTC. Translating it yields CASSSTGGVVYEQYF. The chain links TRBV12-3 or TRBV12-4 to TRBJ2-7; 8 bases agree with TRBD2. With V trimmed by 4 bases and J by 4 bases, 9 bases remained unmatched. The CDR3 is 15 residues long.

Turning to this clonotype: One base away lies a much larger clone, so this may be a sequencing read error. The CDR3 spells CASSFNREMNTEALF. In nucleotides, the CDR3 is TGTGCCAGCAGCTTCAACAGGGAGATGAACACTGAAGCTCTCTTT. The chain employs TRBV6-1 and TRBJ1-1; tentatively, D is TRBD1 (6 bases). This CDR3 is built from 15 residues. From germline, CDR1 is MNHNS and CDR2 SASEGT.